Below, 9 T cell receptor beta chains from the same sample are listed, as sequenced in a study of beta chain features in type 1 diabetes. General study points: Type 1 diabetes patients had TCRB CDR3s that were shorter (moderately but significantly so) in all four CD4+ subsets.

Their target antigens are unknown. Expressed TCRB transcripts were sequenced, since all the RNA that had been isolated was reverse transcribed. Profiled with immunoSEQ multiplex PCR; TCRdb holds only in-frame clones, not every one. The data show hundreds of thousands of clones, about an eighth seen once. What was sequenced was naive CD4+ T cells from blood. Receptors were obtained from a man younger than 30 with type 1 diabetes.

V gene TRBV11-2 combines with J gene TRBJ1-2; no reliable D call. Per germline, CDR1 SGHAT and CDR2 FQNNGV. There are 13 residues in the CDR3. The germline V and J ends were trimmed by 3 bases and 7 bases, with 12 bases remaining between them. In nucleotides, the CDR3 is TGTGCCAGCAGCTTTTCCGGGGAGGGTGGCTACACCTTC. Protein product: CASSFSGEGGYTF.

V usage is TRBV6-1 and J usage is TRBJ1-5; D remains unclear. The CDR3 runs 14 residues. Germline CDR1 and CDR2: MNHNS and SASEGT. Between the trimmed V and J ends, which lost 3 bases and 2 bases, there was a span of 8 bases. CDR3 region: CASSEGWGNQPQHF. Written as DNA, the CDR3 is TGTGCCAGCAGTGAGGGATGGGGCAATCAGCCCCAGCATTTT.

Notes on this clone: The identical CDR3 is also encoded by other nucleotide sequences in the sample. The chain joins TRBV30 to TRBJ1-5, with D possibly TRBD1 on 5 matching bases. Germline CDR1 reads GTSNPN; CDR2 reads SVGIG (reference sequence). The V gene lost 1 base and the J gene lost 2 bases, with 6 bases spanning the gap. This CDR3 has 13 residues. The CDR3 spells CAWSGGGNQPQHF. CDR3 nucleotide sequence: TGTGCCTGGAGTGGGGGGGGCAATCAGCCCCAGCATTTT.

This chain joins TRBV28 and TRBJ2-4; 10 bases agree with TRBD2. Germline CDR1 is MDHEN and CDR2 is SYDVKM. The CDR3 has 16 amino acids. The V segment lost 1 base and the J segment 3 bases; nucleotides outside the gene matches: 3. In DNA form, the CDR3 reads TGTGCCAGCAGTTTATTTAGCGGGGGGATCAAAAACATTCAGTACTTC. It yields the protein CASSLFSGGIKNIQYF.

The sample holds a few counts of this clone. The chain joins TRBV6-5 to TRBJ1-1; D ambiguous. The V end was cut by 5 bases, the J end by 1 base, with 14 bases between. The CDR3 has 15 amino acids. The germline V gene encodes CDR1 MNHEY and CDR2 SVGAGI. The DNA of the CDR3 is TGTGCCAGCAGTCCGGTGGGCGTGGGGAACACTGAAGCTTTCTTT. This codes for CASSPVGVGNTEAFF.

Written as DNA, the CDR3 is TGTGCCAGCAGCCCCGACGGACTCATATTCGGCACAGATACGCAGTATTTT. Protein sequence: CASSPDGLIFGTDTQYF. The V gene is TRBV7-9, the J gene TRBJ2-3; TRBD2 is a possible D gene (5 bases). CDR3 size: 17 residues. In germline, CDR1 is SEHNR, CDR2 FQNEAQ (reference sequence). Trimming took 5 bases from V and 1 from J, leaving 19 bases between them.

This clone turned up a few times. The rearrangement joins TRBV2 to TRBJ2-1; tentative D call: TRBD2 (6 bases). The CDR3 loop spans 14 amino acids. Deletions cut 11 bases from V and 2 bases from J, with 16 bases between. From germline, CDR1 is SNHLY and CDR2 FYNNEI. For the CDR3, the DNA is TGTGCCGGTGCACTAGCCGATCCCTACAATGAGCAGTTCTTC. Translating gives CAGALADPYNEQFF.

About this clone itself: Additional DNA sequences in this sample encode the identical CDR3. V usage is TRBV5-4 and J usage is TRBJ1-2, with D hard to call. Germline V lookup: CDR1 SGHNT, CDR2 YYREEE (reference sequence). V lost 0 bases, J lost 5 bases, and 8 bases lay in between. The CDR3 is 13 amino acids. The CDR3 DNA reads as TGTGCCAGCAGCTTGGAAGAGGGTTATGGCTACACCTTC. Translating gives CASSLEEGYGYTF.

This chain links TRBV4-1 with TRBJ2-1; TRBD2 matches at 9 bases. CDR3 length: 15 residues. V lost 4 bases, J lost 8 bases, and 9 bases stayed unmatched. Germline CDR1 reads MGHRA; CDR2 reads YSYEKL. CDR3 sequence reads: CASSPGLALVDEQFF. CDR3 in DNA: TGCGCCAGCAGCCCGGGACTAGCTTTGGTAGATGAGCAGTTCTTC.